This entry lists 26 T cell receptor beta chains sequenced from one sample in a study of blood T cell repertoires in COVID-19. Sequenced by immunoSEQ multiplex PCR; TCRdb stores in-frame clones only, minus some. Among 340,000 or so clones listed, 86% were seen once. Sequencing was performed on PBMCs or T cells enriched from blood (not recorded which). Receptors originate from a middle-aged woman with acute COVID-19.

This rearrangement joins TRBV3-1 (or the pseudogene TRBV3-2) to TRBJ2-1; 12 bases line up with TRBD2. The V and J ends lost 8 bases and 4 bases, in that order; junction bases with no gene match: 6. Germline CDR1 LGHDT, CDR2 YNNKEL (reference sequence). The CDR3 spans 15 residues. The CDR3 bases are TGTGCCAGCCGCTCTAGCGGGGGGGCTTACAATGAGCAGTTCTTC. This sequence encodes CASRSSGGAYNEQFF.

The chain is built from TRBV10-3 and TRBJ2-3; 10 nucleotides match TRBD2. Germline loops: CDR1 ENHRY, CDR2 SYGVKD. After removal of 10 bases from V and 2 bases from J, the junction contained 6 bases not matched to a gene. The CDR3 runs 14 residues. The CDR3 loop reads CATTLAGLTDTQYF. CDR3 DNA: TGTGCCACTACACTAGCGGGGCTCACAGATACGCAGTATTTT.

The V call is TRBV7-2, the J call TRBJ2-3; 9 bases map to TRBD2. The CDR3 covers 14 residues. The germline V gene encodes CDR1 SGHTA and CDR2 FQGNSA. V trimming: 4 bases; J trimming: 7 bases; junction bases outside the gene matches: 6. Written as DNA, the CDR3 is TGTGCCAGCAGCTCGAGACTAGCGGCGTATACGCAGTATTTT. This codes for CASSSRLAAYTQYF.

This clone was counted only a few times. The genes are TRBV29-1 and TRBJ1-2; 7 bases match TRBD1. With 7 bases clipped from V and 1 base from J, the junction kept 12 bases outside the gene matches. The V gene's germline CDR1 is SQVTM and CDR2 ANQGSEA. The CDR3 runs to 15 residues. In nucleotides, the CDR3 is TGCAGCGCCCTACCCCGGGACAGACATAACTATGGCTACACCTTC. Its protein product is CSALPRDRHNYGYTF.

This chain joins TRBV6-5 and TRBJ2-3; TRBD2 matches at 7 bases. Germline CDR1 reads MNHEY; CDR2 reads SVGAGI. The CDR3 runs to 16 residues. V dropped 1 base and J dropped 1; count of bases not matched to a gene: 5. CDR3 nucleotide sequence: TGTGCCAGCAGTTACTTTGGAAGCGGGGGCACAGATACGCAGTATTTT. It yields the protein CASSYFGSGGTDTQYF.

This clone was seen only once. V and J are TRBV24-1 and TRBJ2-3; no firm D call. Per the germline V gene, CDR1 is KGHDR and CDR2 is SFDVKD. The CDR3 covers 13 residues. The germline V and J ends were trimmed by 4 bases and 11 bases, with 15 bases remaining between them. Here the CDR3 reads CATSELPVAQQYF. Written as DNA, the CDR3 is TGTGCCACCAGTGAGCTTCCTGTGGCTCAGCAGTATTTT.

V is TRBV10-3 and J is TRBJ1-3; perhaps TRBD1 as D (6 bases). From germline, CDR1 is ENHRY and CDR2 SYGVKD. The V end lost 4 bases, the J end lost 0 bases, and 10 bases lay between the germline ends. CDR3 size: 15 residues. Written as DNA, the CDR3 is TGTGCCATCAGTGGACAGGTCCTCTCTGGAAACACCATATATTTT. Amino acid sequence: CAISGQVLSGNTIYF.

This rearrangement joins TRBV27 to TRBJ2-1, with D uncertain. Trimming stripped 3 bases from V and 2 bases from J, with 14 bases between. Germline CDR1 reads MNHEY; CDR2 reads SMNVEV (reference sequence). This CDR3 spans 16 amino acids. The CDR3 is CASSFSVLPPYNEQFF. The CDR3 region has the DNA TGTGCCAGCAGTTTTTCGGTCCTACCTCCCTACAATGAGCAGTTCTTC.

V is TRBV2 and J is TRBJ1-4, with a possible D match to TRBD1 (5 bases). Per germline, CDR1 SNHLY and CDR2 FYNNEI. This CDR3 contains 16 residues. Trimming shortened V by 0 bases and J by 8 bases, and 16 bases separated the two germline ends. The DNA for the CDR3 is TGTGCCAGCAGTGAAGCCCCGGGACGGGGGGTGGAAAAACTGTTTTTT. As protein: CASSEAPGRGVEKLFF.

In this sample, this clone turned up once. The chain recombines TRBV21-1 with TRBJ2-7; TRBD1 was called by the table and not checked on the DNA. TRBV21-1 counts as a pseudogene. The CDR3 runs to 16 residues. The CDR3 is CASSLLNPGQGYQQYF. In DNA, the CDR3 is TGTGCCAGCAGCCTCCTTAACCCCGGACAGGGCTACCAGCAGTACTTT.

The gene calls are TRBV3-1 (or the pseudogene TRBV3-2) and TRBJ2-5; 10 nucleotides line up with TRBD2. The CDR3 contains 21 residues. Trimming at V came to 1 base and at J to 5 bases, leaving 22 bases not matched to a gene. Germline V gives CDR1 LGHDT, CDR2 YNNKEL (reference sequence). The CDR3 bases are TGTGCCAGCAGCCAAGTGGTTTCTGGGACTAGCGAGATATTCGATGGGGAGACCCAGTACTTC. Residues: CASSQVVSGTSEIFDGETQYF.

V usage is TRBV6-5 and J usage is TRBJ1-6; tentative D call: TRBD1 (5 bases). The V gene's germline CDR1 is MNHEY and CDR2 SVGAGI. Trimming stripped 3 bases from V and 8 bases from J, with 14 bases between. The CDR3 loop spans 15 amino acids. CDR3 DNA: TGTGCCAGCAGTTATAGGCAGGGTTCCTATTCACCCCTCCACTTT. This gives the protein CASSYRQGSYSPLHF.

Only one count was recorded for this clone. The chain joins TRBV10-1 to TRBJ1-5; D gene uncertain. Germline lookup yields CDR1 WNHNN and CDR2 SYGVQD (reference sequence). The CDR3 runs to 15 residues. The V and J ends lost 10 bases and 3 bases respectively, with 19 bases between them. This CDR3 reads CATIRRGALNQPQHF. The DNA of the CDR3 is TGCGCCACCATACGACGGGGTGCCCTCAATCAGCCCCAGCATTTT.

This clone was detected only once. This chain connects TRBV11-2 to TRBJ1-1; tentative D call: TRBD1 (6 bases). The germline gives CDR1 SGHAT, CDR2 FQNNGV. This CDR3 is built from 16 residues. Trimming took off 0 bases at V and 4 bases at J, with 15 bases between the two ends. In DNA form, the CDR3 reads TGTGCCAGCAGCTTAGATCGGAGTGTAGGGGGCACTGAAGCTTTCTTT. Residues: CASSLDRSVGGTEAFF.

About this clone itself: The identical CDR3 is also encoded by other nucleotide sequences in the sample. V usage is TRBV5-1 and J usage is TRBJ2-5; D is possibly TRBD1 (5 bases). From germline, CDR1 is SGHRS and CDR2 YFSETQ. The V gene lost 2 bases and the J gene lost 2 bases, with 7 bases spanning the gap. The CDR3 is 13 residues long. The CDR3 spells CASSFTGQETQYF. CDR3 in DNA: TGCGCCAGCAGCTTTACAGGTCAAGAGACCCAGTACTTC.

This clone was found a few times. The genes are TRBV6-2 or TRBV6-3 and TRBJ1-1; 8 bases are a match to TRBD1. Trimming cost V 4 bases and J 1 base; bases outside gene matches: 5. Germline values: CDR1 MNHEY, CDR2 SVGEGT. This CDR3 comprises 15 residues. The CDR3 sequence is CASSFRTGTNTEAFF. In nucleotides, the CDR3 is TGTGCCAGCAGTTTTCGGACAGGGACGAACACTGAAGCTTTCTTT.

The V and J genes are TRBV9 and TRBJ2-5; TRBD2 agrees at 13 bases. This CDR3 has 16 residues. Germline values: CDR1 SGDLS, CDR2 YYNGEE. J gave up 4 bases and V 3 bases, and 6 bases lay outside the gene matches. CDR3 protein: CASSGGLAGVAETQYF. The CDR3 DNA is TGTGCCAGCAGCGGCGGACTAGCGGGAGTGGCAGAGACCCAGTACTTC.

The V and J genes are TRBV28 and TRBJ2-1; 7 positions agree with TRBD2. CDR3 length equals 13 residues. Germline lookup yields CDR1 MDHEN and CDR2 SYDVKM. Losses at the gene ends were 8 bases for V and 4 bases for J; bases not matched to a gene: 5. The CDR3 region is CASASGGYNEQFF. Here the CDR3 DNA reads TGTGCCAGCGCCTCGGGGGGTTACAATGAGCAGTTCTTC.

This clone was observed a handful of times. V usage is TRBV28 and J usage is TRBJ2-2; D is possibly TRBD2 (6 bases). This CDR3 is 15 amino acids long. The V and J ends lost 3 bases and 6 bases respectively, with 14 bases between them. Germline V gene data show CDR1 as MDHEN and CDR2 as SYDVKM. The CDR3 DNA follows: TGTGCCAGCAGTTTCGGGGGATTACGAGCCGGGGAGCTGTTTTTT. Its protein product is CASSFGGLRAGELFF.

This clone was counted a single time. This chain uses TRBV10-3 with TRBJ1-1, with D uncertain. Trimming left V 6 bases short and J 0 bases short, with 11 bases between. From germline, CDR1 is ENHRY and CDR2 SYGVKD. This CDR3 has 14 amino acids. The CDR3 bases are TGTGCCATCAGCCGACTTCAAATGAACACTGAAGCTTTCTTT. Translating gives CAISRLQMNTEAFF.

This clone appeared a few times. The chain employs TRBV7-8 and TRBJ1-5, with a possible D match to TRBD1 (5 bases). Germline V gives CDR1 SGHVS, CDR2 FQNEAQ. V lost 8 bases, J lost 1 base, and 12 bases lay in between. The CDR3 spans 14 residues. Here the CDR3 reads CASRLGASNQPQHF. The CDR3 DNA is TGTGCCAGCCGCCTTGGGGCAAGCAATCAGCCCCAGCATTTT.

In DNA form, the CDR3 reads TGTGCCAGCAGCCCGGACAGGGCTGGAAACACCATATATTTT. It specifies CASSPDRAGNTIYF. The chain uses TRBV5-4 and TRBJ1-3; TRBD1 aligns across 8 bases. Germline CDR1 reads SGHNT; CDR2 reads YYREEE (reference sequence). The junction had 2 bases not matched to a gene; V was cut back by 4 bases and J by 2 bases. This CDR3 contains 14 residues.

The sample holds one count of this clone. V is TRBV7-9 and J is TRBJ2-7; no definite D call. Germline CDR1 reads SEHNR; CDR2 reads FQNEAQ (reference sequence). V was trimmed by 3 bases and J by 4 bases, leaving 7 bases between them. The CDR3 contains 12 residues. The CDR3 nucleotides read TGTGCCAGCAGCTTGGCCGCTTACGAGCAGTACTTC. Translating gives CASSLAAYEQYF. Full variable domain (rest looked up from reference TRBV7-9 and TRBJ2-7): DTGVSQNPRHKITKRGQNVTFRCDPISEHNRLYWYRQTLGQGPEFLTYFQNEAQLEKSRLLSDRFSAERPKGSFSTLEIQRTEQGDSAMYLCASSLAAYEQYFGPGTRLTVT.

The rearrangement joins TRBV5-6 to TRBJ2-7; tentatively, D is TRBD2 (7 bases). The CDR3 is 15 residues long. Germline V gene data show CDR1 as SGHDT and CDR2 as YYEEEE. V was cut by 0 bases and J by 6 bases, with 16 bases left in between. Written as DNA, the CDR3 is TGTGCCAGCAGCTTGGGGCCCCAGGGAGGGGGCGAGCAGTACTTC. Translation gives CASSLGPQGGGEQYF. The full variable domain, rest sourced from reference TRBV5-6 and TRBJ2-7, is DAGVTQSPTHLIKTRGQQVTLRCSPKSGHDTVSWYQQALGQGPQFIFQYYEEEERQRGNFPDRFSGHQFPNYSSELNVNALLLGDSALYLCASSLGPQGGGEQYFGPGTRLTVT.

CDR3 region: CASSTGHTTGNTIYF. The CDR3 bases are TGTGCCAGCAGTACTGGACACACCACCGGAAACACCATATATTTT. This rearrangement joins TRBV28 to TRBJ1-3; a weak D match, TRBD1 (5 bases). This CDR3 has 15 residues. Germline V gives CDR1 MDHEN, CDR2 SYDVKM. V lost 5 bases and J 4 bases, leaving 15 bases between the germline ends.

The rearrangement uses TRBV5-4 and TRBJ2-1; 9 nucleotides agree with TRBD1. V was pared by 4 bases and J by 4 bases, with 6 bases of the junction left unmatched. The V gene's germline CDR1 is SGHNT and CDR2 YYREEE (reference sequence). The CDR3 is made up of 15 amino acids. CDR3 amino acids: CASSRGQGVYNEQFF. The CDR3, as DNA: TGTGCCAGCAGCCGGGGACAGGGAGTATACAATGAGCAGTTCTTC.